The clone carrying this T cell receptor beta chain appeared a single time. The data derive from a study of blood T cell repertoires in COVID-19. Study-wide context: Collection of acute and convalescent COVID-19 samples took place in the United States, Italy and Spain.

Profiled with immunoSEQ multiplex PCR; TCRdb holds only in-frame clones, not every one. Found here are 310,000 or so clones, about 85% of them singletons; the top ten hold 2.2%. J lost 7 bases, V lost 4 bases, and 6 bases had no gene match. CDR3 length: 13 amino acids. Germline CDR1 SGHRS, CDR2 YFSETQ. This sequence was found in a woman aged 45 to 65 who had recovered from COVID-19. The sequenced sample consisted of peripheral blood. The V and J genes are TRBV5-1 and TRBJ1-1; 8 bases match TRBD1. DNA for the CDR3: TGCGCCAGCAGCCCATGGACAGGGCGTGAAGCTTTCTTT. Translation gives CASSPWTGREAFF.